The clone carrying this T cell receptor beta chain was counted ten times or more. Its antigen is as yet unknown. Unique molecular identifiers were incorporated into the prepared TCRbeta library. TCRdb reprocessed the PCR reads with MiXCR, giving one entry per CDR3 protein. The sample lists 250,000 to 300,000 distinct CDR3 sequences; about a tenth were seen once. The J segment lost 2 bases and the V segment lost 2 bases, leaving 11 bases of the junction unmatched. The CDR3 has 18 residues. CDR1 is LNHNV, CDR2 YYDKDF, per germline (reference sequence). These data belong to a study of T-cell reconstitution after alpha-beta-depleted transplantation in children. Findings and caveats of the study: The study reportedly traced alpha-beta T cells about two months after transplant to several hundred expanded graft clones. The main origin of T-cell counts and diversity one year after transplant was newly produced T cells. Some patients' high day-60 TCRbeta diversity was attributed to recipient cells surviving conditioning.

The sample here was PBMCs, taken before TCRalphabeta/CD19-depleted stem cell transplant. This clonotype originated in a boy in the first two years of life with acute myeloid leukemia, due to receive a stem cell transplant. V is TRBV15 and J is TRBJ2-1; the match to TRBD2 covers 8 bases. In nucleotides, the CDR3 is TGTGCCACCAGCAGATTCCAATCCGGAGCGGGGGCCTACAATGAGCAGTTCTTC. Translated: CATSRFQSGAGAYNEQFF.